This T cell receptor (beta chain) was identified in a study of T cells after yellow fever vaccination (dated by TCRdb to between 2018 and 2021). For the wider study: The SMART-Seq v4 Ultra Low Input RNA kit was used to prepare libraries from fractions with low cell numbers. Two healthy male donors made up the cohort, one aged 18 to 29 years and the other aged 30 to 40 years. Bulk PBMC replicates and cell subsets were isolated from blood drawn at multiple timepoints before and after both primary and secondary immunization. To track T-cell clones before and after primary and booster YFV17D yellow fever vaccination, bulk TCR alpha and beta repertoires were sequenced longitudinally. What the work shows at the level of the full study, not this receptor alone: Computational filtering was needed because FACS-sorted repertoires could contain abundant contaminating clonotypes from the bulk population. Because the study included only a couple of donors, the extent to which the findings can be generalized is limited. Most clones expanded after primary vaccination were re-detected after the booster (96% of CD4 and 88% of CD8), suggesting broad memory maintenance. A small share of clonotypes occurred in both CD4 and CD8 compartments, likely arising from convergent recombination. Compared with the primary T-cell response, the secondary T-cell response was weaker but faster, peaking on day 5 rather than day 15.

Of note for this clonotype: The target of this receptor is not known. Nothing much larger sits one base from this clone, and base qualities are not available.

From the cysteine up to the phenylalanine, the CDR3 has a length of 16 residues. Only the CDR3 portion is preserved as DNA: 48 bases, with reading frame beginning at the first base. V gives up 1 base and J gives up 6 bases, and the segment between their germline ends measures 16 bases. Reading the germline V gene (reference sequence) gives CDR1 LGHDT and CDR2 YNNKEL. The reads were generated on an Illumina NovaSeq 6000. TCR cDNA was made using 5'RACE template switching, a step that added a universal primer site and unique molecular identifiers. cDNA synthesis was primed from both the TCR alpha and TCR beta constant segments. Library amplification involved two PCR steps, and the second step added sample barcodes and sequencing adapters. Sequencing of libraries was performed on Illumina HiSeq 2500 (2x100 bp) or NovaSeq (2x150 bp). Per the original workflow: Reads were demultiplexed and collapsed into UMI consensus sequences with MIGEC, and V(D)J alignment was performed with MiXCR. Using edgeR on replicate PBMC samples, clonotypes were called vaccine-responding if FDR was below 0.01 and the log2 fold change was above 5 up to day 15. CD4 or CD8 identity was assigned to each bulk clonotype according to whether the clonotype was present at higher abundance in the sequenced CD4 repertoire or the sequenced CD8 repertoire. TCRdb took the public reads, trimmed them with fastp at Q25, ran MiXCR for clone calling and kept in-frame beta chains. A single entry per CDR3 protein holds the most common genes and DNA from its merged rows. These V and J calls derive from TCRdb rather than the authors' analysis. Present in this sample are 340,000 or so distinct CDR3 sequences, roughly an eighth of which were seen just once. Together, the top ten hold about 3% of the sample.

In the paper's terms, the treatment or condition label means: live attenuated yellow fever vaccine strain. PBMCs were isolated from peripheral blood using a standard Ficoll-Paque protocol. Dynabeads CD4 and CD8 positive selection kits were used to isolate the CD4 and CD8 T-cell fractions. TriZol was used to extract RNA from bulk PBMCs, CD4 and CD8 fractions, and dextramer-positive and dextramer-negative fractions. The TCR originated in a man in his late teens or twenties who received the YFV17D yellow fever vaccine. Sequencing used CD4+ T cells sorted from PBMCs, obtained 15 days after the yellow fever booster vaccination. The V and J genes are TRBV3-1 and TRBJ1-5, with the D gene uncertain. This receptor has the CDR3 CASSQGRTPGIQPQHF. The sequence in DNA is TGTGCCAGCAGCCAAGGACGGACCCCCGGGATTCAGCCCCAGCATTTT.